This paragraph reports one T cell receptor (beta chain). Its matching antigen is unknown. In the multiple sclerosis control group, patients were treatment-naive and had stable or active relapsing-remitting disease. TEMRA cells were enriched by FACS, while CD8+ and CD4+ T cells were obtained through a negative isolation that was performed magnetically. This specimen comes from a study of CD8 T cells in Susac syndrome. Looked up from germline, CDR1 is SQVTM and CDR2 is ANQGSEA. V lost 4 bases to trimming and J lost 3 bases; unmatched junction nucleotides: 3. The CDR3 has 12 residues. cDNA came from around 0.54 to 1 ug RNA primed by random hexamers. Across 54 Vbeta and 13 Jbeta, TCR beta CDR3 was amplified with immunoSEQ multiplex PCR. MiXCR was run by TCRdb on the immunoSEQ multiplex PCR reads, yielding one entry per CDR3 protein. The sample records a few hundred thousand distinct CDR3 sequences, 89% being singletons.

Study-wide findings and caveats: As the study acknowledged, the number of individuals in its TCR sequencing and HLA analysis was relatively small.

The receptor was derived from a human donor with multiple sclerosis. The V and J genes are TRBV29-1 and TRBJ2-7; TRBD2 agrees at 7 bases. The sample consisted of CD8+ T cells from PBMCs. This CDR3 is CSVVLADYEQYF. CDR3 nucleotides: TGCAGCGTTGTTCTAGCGGACTACGAGCAGTACTTC.